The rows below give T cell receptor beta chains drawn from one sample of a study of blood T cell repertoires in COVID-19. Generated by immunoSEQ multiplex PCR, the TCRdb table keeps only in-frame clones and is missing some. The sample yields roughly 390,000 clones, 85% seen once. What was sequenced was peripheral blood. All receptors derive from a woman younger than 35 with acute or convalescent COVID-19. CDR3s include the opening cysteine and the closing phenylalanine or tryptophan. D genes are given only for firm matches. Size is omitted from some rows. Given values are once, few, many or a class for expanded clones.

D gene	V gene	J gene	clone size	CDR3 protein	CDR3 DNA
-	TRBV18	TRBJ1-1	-	CASSPPGGRTEAFF	TGTGCCAGCTCACCACCGGGGGGACGGACTGAAGCTTTCTTT
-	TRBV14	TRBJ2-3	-	CASSRQRASTDTQYF	TGTGCCAGCAGCCGCCAGCGGGCTAGCACAGATACGCAGTATTTT
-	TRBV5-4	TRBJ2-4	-	CASSYQLALTAAKNIQYF	TGTGCCAGCAGCTACCAACTAGCACTGACGGCGGCCAAAAACATTCAGTACTTC
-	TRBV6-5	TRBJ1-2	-	CASSYLGSLPNYGYTF	TGTGCCAGCAGTTACTTGGGCAGCCTTCCTAACTATGGCTACACCTTC
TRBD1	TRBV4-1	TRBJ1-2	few	CASSLPEEGALYGYTF	TGCGCCAGCAGCCTCCCCGAGGAGGGGGCGCTGTATGGCTACACCTTC
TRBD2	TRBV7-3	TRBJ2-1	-	CASSLNPAGAYNEQFF	TGTGCCAGCAGCTTAAATCCAGCGGGGGCCTACAATGAGCAGTTCTTC
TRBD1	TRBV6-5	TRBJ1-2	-	CASSYDSGGDYGYTF	TGTGCCAGCAGTTACGATTCAGGGGGAGACTATGGCTACACCTTC
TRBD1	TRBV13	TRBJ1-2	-	CASSSRGHDGYTF	TGTGCCAGCAGCAGTAGGGGGCACGATGGCTACACCTTC
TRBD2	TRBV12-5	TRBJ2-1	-	CASGLVPSPLAGGFSVNEQFF	TGTGCTAGTGGTTTGGTCCCTTCCCCACTAGCGGGGGGGTTTAGTGTGAATGAGCAGTTCTTC
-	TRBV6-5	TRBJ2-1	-	CNCRSSYNEQFF	TGCAACTGCCGGAGCTCCTACAATGAGCAGTTCTTC
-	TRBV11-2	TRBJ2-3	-	CASSLDRRHTDTQYF	TGTGCCAGCAGCTTAGATCGCAGGCACACAGATACGCAGTATTTT
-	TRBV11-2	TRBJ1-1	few	CASRHPPKEIEAFF	TGTGCCAGCAGGCACCCCCCAAAGGAGATTGAAGCTTTCTTT
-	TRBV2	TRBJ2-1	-	CASSVVRESSQFF	TGTGCCAGCAGTGTAGTTCGGGAAAGTTCGCAGTTCTTC
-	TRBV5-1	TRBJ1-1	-	CASTDRSISEAFF	TGCGCCAGCACAGACAGGTCTATTAGTGAAGCTTTCTTT
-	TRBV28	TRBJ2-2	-	CASSLFGVTGELFF	TGTGCCAGCAGTTTGTTCGGGGTCACCGGGGAGCTGTTTTTT
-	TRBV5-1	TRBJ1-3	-	CASSRDSSSGNTIYF	TGCGCCAGCAGCCGAGACAGTAGCTCTGGAAACACCATATATTTT
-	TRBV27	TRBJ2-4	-	CASSYQDIQYF	TGTGCCAGCAGTTATCAGGACATTCAGTACTTC
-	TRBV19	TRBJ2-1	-	CASSAGQRPRWDEQFF	TGTGCCAGTAGTGCGGGACAGCGTCCGAGGTGGGATGAGCAGTTCTTC
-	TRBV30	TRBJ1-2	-	CAWGQDFYGYTF	TGTGCCTGGGGGCAGGACTTTTATGGCTACACCTTC
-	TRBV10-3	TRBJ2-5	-	CAISVDSQETQYF	TGTGCCATCAGTGTTGACAGCCAAGAGACCCAGTACTTC